This T cell receptor beta chain comes out of a study of beta chain features in type 1 diabetes (dated by TCRdb to 2016 to 2018). Some background on the complete study: Patients and healthy donors did not differ in mean age, gender distribution, total cell number or subset yield. A total of 107,917,701 sorted cells were examined across all samples, and the number of cells per subset was strongly correlated with RNA yield. The study compared TCRB repertoires of sorted circulating CD4+ T cell subsets between recently diagnosed type 1 diabetes patients and matched healthy donors. Regulatory and stem cell-like memory subsets were obtained from only 8 patients and about 8 healthy donors, while naive and central memory subsets were obtained from all 28 donors.

The High Capacity cDNA Reverse Transcription Kit was used to reverse transcribe all of the isolated RNA, meaning that expressed TCRB transcripts were what got sequenced. Naive, central memory and regulatory T cell samples underwent deep immunoSEQ sequencing, averaging about 3.57 million total reads per sample. After sorted cells were lysed in RLT buffer, RNA was extracted with DNase-treated RNeasy Micro or Mini kits, with the choice depending on cell number. To prevent cross-contamination, every cell subset was processed on its own, while patient and healthy donor samples were processed together. The immunoSEQ multiplex PCR was used to amplify TCRB sequences from cDNA, yielding 87-bp fragments that span the CDR3 region. The amplicons were sequenced using the Illumina HiSeq platform. In the source study's methods: Synthetic template baselines were used to correct PCR bias computationally, reads within Hamming distance 2 were collapsed, and singletons that could not be merged were discarded. Reads were aligned against IMGT so that V, D and J genes, CDR3 length and insertions or deletions at six rearrangement sites could be assigned. Within each subset, clonotype counts were normalized to sorted cell number, after which true diversity and Gini coefficients were computed with the tcR R package. Repertoire sharing was quantified using the overlap coefficient calculated on TCRB nucleotide sequences. TCRdb provides this immuneACCESS table in a form limited to in-frame rearrangements. Some clones are lacking; in checked studies, under half of them reflect an unresolved V gene, and why the rest are absent is not known. V and J calls and clone size are given by that table; D and trimming were obtained from the DNA. The sample records 150,000 or so clones, approximately 52% of which are singletons. The biggest ten clones account for 0.4% to 0.5% of the sample.

The cysteine opens and the phenylalanine closes a CDR3 of 11 amino acids. The entry retains the CDR3 DNA only, 33 bases that are in frame from base 1. From a lookup of the germline V gene, CDR1 and CDR2 are SQVTM and ANQGSEA. A distance of 9 bases separates the germline ends of V and J, which lose 7 bases and 5 bases respectively. The paper as a whole reports these results and caveats: Type 1 diabetes patients showed a moderate but significant shortening of TCRB CDR3 length in all four CD4+ subsets. PCR might favor shorter templates, but patient and control samples were amplified and corrected together, so any skew would affect both groups equally. Because the HLA sub-analyses included only small numbers of individuals, any influence of HLA type on TCRB rearrangement was left unresolved. Because cDNA rather than genomic DNA was sequenced, highly expressing activated cells could have been over-represented, although no difference in activation and CD3 levels was found between groups. Naive, central memory and regulatory TCRB repertoires appeared to be more alike among patients than among healthy donors. At VDJ recombination sites, type 1 diabetes patients had fewer insertions and more deleted nucleotides, which implies abnormalities in thymic rearrangement.

Each donor gave one peripheral blood draw, averaging around 120 mL, which was collected into heparinised tubes. Naive, central memory, regulatory and stem cell-like memory CD4+ T cells were sorted on a BD FACSAria II using a panel including CD45RO, CCR7, CD25, CD127, CD95 and CD27. Purity was above 95% for every sorted population. PBMCs were isolated immediately by Lymphoprep density gradient centrifugation and stained directly without culture. Samples were stained and sorted in pairs, with one healthy donor and one patient per experiment, so that batch effects were minimized. This clone has only one observation. There is no known antigen for this receptor. No base quality values were provided; no much bigger clone lies one nucleotide off.

The source is a young man in good health. The chain is encoded by TRBV29-1 joined to TRBJ1-5; 5 matching bases give a weak D call of TRBD1. The sequenced sample was Tregs from blood. In the paper's terms, the cell subset or site label means: regulatory CD4+ T cells. CDR3 loop: CSAGGDQPQHF. The nucleotide sequence is TGCAGCGCCGGAGGGGATCAGCCCCAGCATTTT. This CDR3, with the reference TRBV29-1 and TRBJ1-5 proteins standing in past its ends, gives the full variable domain SAVISQKPSRDICQRGTSLTIQCQVDSQVTMMFWYRQQPGQSLTLIATANQGSEATYESGFVIDKFPISRPNLTFSTLTVSNMSPEDSSIYLCSAGGDQPQHFGDGTRLSIL.